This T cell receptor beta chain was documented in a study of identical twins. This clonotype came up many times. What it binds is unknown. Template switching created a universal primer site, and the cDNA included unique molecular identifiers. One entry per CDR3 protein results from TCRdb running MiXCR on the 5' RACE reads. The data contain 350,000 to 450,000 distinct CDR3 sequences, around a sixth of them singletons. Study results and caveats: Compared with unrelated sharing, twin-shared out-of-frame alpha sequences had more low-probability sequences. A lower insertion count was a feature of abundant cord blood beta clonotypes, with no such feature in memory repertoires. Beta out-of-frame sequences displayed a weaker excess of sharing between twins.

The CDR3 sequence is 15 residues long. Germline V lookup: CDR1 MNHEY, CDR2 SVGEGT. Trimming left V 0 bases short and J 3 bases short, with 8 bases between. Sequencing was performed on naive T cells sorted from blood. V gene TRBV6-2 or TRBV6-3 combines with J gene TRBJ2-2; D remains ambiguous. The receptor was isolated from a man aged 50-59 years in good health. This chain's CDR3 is CASSYSMGYTGELFF. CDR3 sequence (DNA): TGTGCCAGCAGTTACTCGATGGGGTACACCGGGGAGCTGTTTTTT.